Included here is one TCR beta chain sequence, with context. The sample comes from a study of blood T cell repertoires in COVID-19. Overall study: Samples representing acute and convalescent COVID-19 were sourced from the United States, Italy and Spain. T cells, B-cell-depleted T cells, or PBMCs supplied cDNA or gDNA.

Authors' analysis steps: Reference gene primer amplification gave estimated nucleated cell counts. Clones were sequenced by immunoSEQ multiplex PCR, and TCRdb holds only the in-frame ones, with some missing. V and J calls and clone size are copied from that table; D and trimming were computed from the DNA. The data show 90,000 to 100,000 clones, about 81% seen once. Per germline, CDR1 SGHVS and CDR2 FQNEAQ. V lost 4 bases, J lost 3 bases, and 8 bases lay in between. This CDR3 comprises 13 residues. The source material was peripheral blood. This chain uses TRBV7-8 with TRBJ2-3, with a weak D call TRBD1 (5 bases). This TCR derives from a man between 65 and 79 years old with acute or convalescent COVID-19. The CDR3 region is CASSSPGTDTQYF. The CDR3 DNA is TGTGCCAGCAGCTCCCCAGGGACAGATACGCAGTATTTT.